This TCR beta chain is from a study of blood T cell repertoires in COVID-19. Assay: immunoSEQ multiplex PCR; the TCRdb copy retains only in-frame clones and omits some. The table records under 450,000 clones, about 90% of them present only once. V was cut by 6 bases and J by 7 bases, with 15 bases left in between. The CDR3 extends over 14 amino acids. Germline values: CDR1 SEHNR, CDR2 FQNEAQ (reference sequence). Assignments of participants to cohorts depended upon their own reported clinical history. The genes are TRBV7-9 and TRBJ2-2; TRBD2 might be the D (6 bases). The sequencing input was PBMCs or T cells enriched from blood (not recorded which). The receptor's source is a woman in her 30s who had recovered from COVID-19. Here the CDR3 reads CASRGTPDVGELFF. The CDR3 region has the DNA TGTGCCAGCAGGGGGACTCCCGATGTCGGGGAGCTGTTTTTT.